One sample yielded the 32 T cell receptor beta chains listed below, sequenced in a study of blood T cell repertoires in COVID-19. Sequencing was performed with immunoSEQ multiplex PCR; in TCRdb, only in-frame clones are kept and a portion is missing. This sample has about 240,000 clones; roughly 77% occur once, and the top ten carry 3.3%. Sequenced material: peripheral blood. The receptors stem from a woman older than 75 with acute or convalescent COVID-19.

This clone appeared a few times. The chain uses TRBV2 and TRBJ2-7; D is possibly TRBD1 (6 bases). The germline gives CDR1 SNHLY, CDR2 FYNNEI. The CDR3 has 12 residues. Trimming cost V 6 bases and J 7 bases, with 13 bases left between them. CDR3 residues: CASRTQGYEQYF. The CDR3 nucleotides are TGTGCCAGCAGGACACAGGGTTATGAGCAGTACTTC.

In this sample, this clone turned up a few times. The genes are TRBV6-5 and TRBJ1-5; D gene uncertain. The V gene's germline CDR1 is MNHEY and CDR2 SVGAGI. The CDR3 covers 15 residues. V shed 0 bases and J shed 0 bases, with 6 bases lying between them. The CDR3 nucleotides are TGTGCCAGCAGTTACTCGAGCCATAGCAATCAGCCCCAGCATTTT. Amino acids: CASSYSSHSNQPQHF.

CDR3 nucleotide sequence: TGTGCCAGCAGGGGGCAAGATAATTCACCCCTCCACTTT. Amino acid sequence: CASRGQDNSPLHF. The gene calls are TRBV7-9 and TRBJ1-6, with a tentative D call TRBD1 (5 bases). V was cut by 6 bases and J by 5 bases, with 8 bases left in between. CDR1 is SEHNR and CDR2 is FQNEAQ in the germline V gene (reference sequence). The CDR3 covers 13 residues.

The chain employs TRBV6-4 and TRBJ2-3; 7 nucleotides align to TRBD2. This CDR3 has 15 amino acids. CDR1 MRHNA and CDR2 SNTAGT come from the germline V gene. With V trimmed by 2 bases and J by 1 base, 3 bases remained unmatched. CDR3 in DNA: TGTGCCAGCAGTGACGAGGCGGGAGGCACAGATACGCAGTATTTT. Translation gives CASSDEAGGTDTQYF.

The chain uses TRBV7-9 and TRBJ2-2; no definite D call. Germline CDR1 and CDR2: SEHNR and FQNEAQ (reference sequence). There are 13 residues in the CDR3. The V and J ends lost 3 bases and 1 base respectively, with 3 bases between them. CDR3 protein: CASSFLNTGELFF. The CDR3 bases are TGTGCCAGCAGCTTTCTGAACACCGGGGAGCTGTTTTTT.

The rearrangement joins TRBV2 to TRBJ2-6; perhaps TRBD1 as D (5 bases). V was clipped by 6 bases and J by 0 bases, with 12 bases between them. Germline V gene lookup returns CDR1 SNHLY and CDR2 FYNNEI. The CDR3 has 16 residues. CDR3 DNA: TGTGCCAGCAGACAGGACACGAACTCTGGGGCCAACGTCCTGACTTTC. Protein sequence: CASRQDTNSGANVLTF.

DNA of the CDR3: TGTGCCAGCAGCGTAGGGGCAGGGCTGAGAAATGAGCAGTTCTTC. Protein product: CASSVGAGLRNEQFF. V gene TRBV9 combines with J gene TRBJ2-1; D is possibly TRBD1 (5 bases). There are 15 residues in the CDR3. Trimming cost V 0 bases and J 7 bases, with 14 bases left between them. Germline lookup yields CDR1 SGDLS and CDR2 YYNGEE.

The J gene is TRBJ1-2, the V gene TRBV6-6; 7 positions match TRBD1. Trimming cost V 8 bases and J 4 bases; bases outside gene matches: 7. The CDR3 is 13 residues long. Per the germline V gene, CDR1 is MNHNY and CDR2 is SVGAGI (reference sequence). CDR3: CASGGDRAYGYTF. DNA of the CDR3: TGTGCCAGCGGGGGAGACAGGGCCTATGGCTACACCTTC.

The V gene is TRBV5-4, the J gene TRBJ2-7, with 13 bases matching TRBD2. This CDR3 region has 15 residues. V lost 4 bases and J lost 6; bases outside the gene matches: 7. Germline values: CDR1 SGHNT, CDR2 YYREEE (reference sequence). The CDR3 DNA is TGTGCCAGCAGCCCCGGGACTAGCGGGATTCGCGAGCAGTACTTC. Protein: CASSPGTSGIREQYF.

A single count supports this clone. CDR3 coding DNA: TGTGCCAGCAGCGTAGGGGACAGGGGGCTAACCTACGAGCAGTACTTC. As protein: CASSVGDRGLTYEQYF. The chain uses TRBV9 and TRBJ2-7; 12 bases are a match to TRBD1. Germline values: CDR1 SGDLS, CDR2 YYNGEE. This CDR3 comprises 16 residues. V was clipped by 0 bases and J by 2 bases; unmatched bases: 3.

The chain joins TRBV10-3 to TRBJ2-1; 7 nucleotides line up with TRBD2. V lost 2 bases, J lost 6 bases, and 10 bases stayed unmatched. The CDR3 has 16 amino acids. Germline CDR1 ENHRY, CDR2 SYGVKD. The CDR3 region has the DNA TGTGCCATCAGTGAGCATGGACTAGGAAAGATCAATGAGCAGTTCTTC. Protein: CAISEHGLGKINEQFF.

The rearrangement joins TRBV5-1 to TRBJ1-1, with D uncertain. The V and J ends lost 0 bases and 5 bases respectively, with 8 bases between them. The CDR3 consists of 13 residues. Germline V CDR1 and CDR2: SGHRS, YFSETQ. CDR3 coding DNA: TGCGCCAGCAGCTTGGCAAGCCGGACTGAAGCTTTCTTT. Translated: CASSLASRTEAFF.

V is TRBV7-9 and J is TRBJ1-6, with a possible D match to TRBD1 (5 bases). The CDR3 loop spans 15 amino acids. Germline V CDR1 and CDR2: SEHNR, FQNEAQ (reference sequence). The germline V and J ends were trimmed by 1 base and 7 bases, with 11 bases remaining between them. The CDR3 DNA reads TGTGCCAGCAGCTTAGATGGGGGGTCAAATTCACCCCTCCACTTT. It specifies CASSLDGGSNSPLHF. The variable domain in full, with the rest retrieved from reference TRBV7-9 and TRBJ1-6, is DTGVSQNPRHKITKRGQNVTFRCDPISEHNRLYWYRQTLGQGPEFLTYFQNEAQLEKSRLLSDRFSAERPKGSFSTLEIQRTEQGDSAMYLCASSLDGGSNSPLHFGNGTRLTVT.

The V gene is TRBV19, the J gene TRBJ2-1; 14 positions match TRBD2. V lost 5 bases to trimming and J lost 7 bases; unmatched junction nucleotides: 7. The germline CDR1 and CDR2 sequences are LNHDA and SQIVND (reference sequence). The CDR3 totals 16 residues. In DNA form, the CDR3 reads TGTGCCAGTAGTGGAGGTGGGACTAGCGGGAGTAATGAGCAGTTCTTC. Protein sequence: CASSGGGTSGSNEQFF.

The V and J genes are TRBV4-1 and TRBJ2-2; no firm D call. This CDR3 has 15 residues. Germline V gene lookup returns CDR1 MGHRA and CDR2 YSYEKL. V was shortened by 2 bases and J by 0 bases, with 7 bases between the two germline ends. The CDR3 spells CASSQMSSNTGELFF. The CDR3 DNA follows: TGCGCCAGCAGCCAAATGAGTTCGAACACCGGGGAGCTGTTTTTT.

The chain links TRBV19 to TRBJ2-7; 10 nucleotides line up with TRBD2. The CDR3 length is 15 residues. Germline trimming cut 5 bases from V and 4 bases from J; bases unmatched to any gene: 8. Germline V gene lookup returns CDR1 LNHDA and CDR2 SQIVND (reference sequence). The CDR3 loop reads CASSELAGRVYEQYF. In DNA, the CDR3 is TGTGCCAGTAGTGAACTAGCGGGACGGGTTTACGAGCAGTACTTC.

This clone occurred a few times. V usage is TRBV28 and J usage is TRBJ1-3; D possibly corresponds to TRBD1 (6 bases). The CDR3 is 14 amino acids. Trimming shortened V by 5 bases and J by 4 bases, and 12 bases separated the two germline ends. CDR1 and CDR2 from the germline V gene are MDHEN and SYDVKM. The CDR3 loop is CASSPRGAGNTIYF. The CDR3 coding sequence is TGTGCCAGCAGTCCCCGGGGGGCGGGAAACACCATATATTTT.

The chain employs TRBV2 and TRBJ1-1; weak D call: TRBD1 (6 bases). Germline V gene lookup returns CDR1 SNHLY and CDR2 FYNNEI. The CDR3 is 13 residues long. V was trimmed by 7 bases and J by 5 bases, leaving 14 bases between them. In DNA form, the CDR3 reads TGTGCCAGCAAACTAGGGGGGGTGACTGAAGCTTTCTTT. Translated, it gives CASKLGGVTEAFF.

The CDR3 sequence is CASSQGIAGASGTGELFF. Here the CDR3 DNA reads TGCGCCAGCAGCCAGGGTATAGCGGGGGCCTCGGGCACCGGGGAGCTGTTTTTT. The chain employs TRBV4-3 and TRBJ2-2; 9 positions agree with TRBD2. V lost 3 bases to trimming and J lost 4 bases; unmatched junction nucleotides: 12. Germline CDR1 and CDR2: LGHNA and YSLEER. The CDR3 loop spans 18 amino acids.

This clone was seen a few times. In nucleotides, the CDR3 is TGTGCCAGCAGTCTCGATCTGGGGAGGCGGTATGGCTACACCTTC. Its protein product is CASSLDLGRRYGYTF. The chain couples TRBV28 to TRBJ1-2; D is undetermined. From germline, CDR1 is MDHEN and CDR2 SYDVKM. Trimming took 5 bases from V and 5 from J, leaving 18 bases between them. The CDR3 length is 15 residues.

The chain has TRBV10-2 and TRBJ2-1; 7 bases align to TRBD2. With 11 bases clipped from V and 6 bases from J, the junction kept 13 bases outside the gene matches. The CDR3 contains 14 residues. Germline V gene sequence: CDR1 WSHSY, CDR2 SAAADI. This chain's CDR3 is CASRLAISSNEQFF. CDR3 nucleotides: TGCGCCTCACGACTAGCCATCTCATCCAATGAGCAGTTCTTC.

The sample holds a few counts of this clone. This sequence joins TRBV5-4 and TRBJ2-1, with 9 bases identical to TRBD1. CDR3 length equals 15 residues. V shed 2 bases, J shed 8 bases, and the junction held 8 bases outside the gene matches. CDR1 and CDR2 (germline): SGHNT, YYREEE (reference sequence). In nucleotides, the CDR3 is TGTGCCAGCAGCTTTCCGGGACAGGGTCGCTATGAGCAGTTCTTC. Protein sequence: CASSFPGQGRYEQFF.

The CDR3 protein is CASSVGSGQGPETQYF. The DNA for the CDR3 is TGTGCCAGCAGCGTAGGCTCGGGACAGGGCCCCGAGACCCAGTACTTC. The chain joins TRBV9 to TRBJ2-5; TRBD1 aligns across 9 bases. Germline CDR1 and CDR2: SGDLS and YYNGEE. The CDR3 runs 16 residues. The J segment lost 5 bases and the V segment lost 0 bases, leaving 8 bases of the junction unmatched.

The rearrangement links TRBV9 to TRBJ1-4, with TRBD1 matching 8 bases. V gave up 4 bases and J gave up 3 bases; unmatched junction bases: 5. This CDR3 has 15 amino acids. The germline gives CDR1 SGDLS, CDR2 YYNGEE. The CDR3 coding sequence is TGTGCCAGCAGCAGGACAGGGTTGCCTAATGAAAAACTGTTTTTT. Amino acid sequence: CASSRTGLPNEKLFF.

V gene TRBV5-1 combines with J gene TRBJ2-3; 10 bases map to TRBD2. The J segment lost 6 bases and the V segment lost 3 bases, leaving 7 bases of the junction unmatched. CDR3 length: 15 amino acids. The germline CDR1 and CDR2 sequences are SGHRS and YFSETQ. The CDR3 sequence: CASSSGTSEGDTQYF. CDR3 DNA sequence: TGCGCCAGCAGCTCCGGGACTAGCGAAGGGGATACGCAGTATTTT.

The V and J genes are TRBV5-6 and TRBJ1-1; 7 nucleotides line up with TRBD1. CDR1 and CDR2 (germline): SGHDT, YYEEEE. Unmatched junction bases numbered 6, after V lost 4 bases and J lost 0 bases. The CDR3 length is 15 residues. As DNA, the CDR3 is TGTGCCAGCAGCACAGGGGCTCCCATGAACACTGAAGCTTTCTTT. Translation: CASSTGAPMNTEAFF.

The chain links TRBV5-1 to TRBJ2-7, with TRBD2 matching over 11 bases. The CDR3 contains 17 residues. After removal of 4 bases from V and 5 bases from J, the junction contained 14 bases not matched to a gene. Germline CDR1 reads SGHRS; CDR2 reads YFSETQ. CDR3 DNA: TGCGCCAGCAGCCCTGGACCAACTAGCGGGAGAACAAACGAGCAGTACTTC. It encodes CASSPGPTSGRTNEQYF.

The chain links TRBV6-5 to TRBJ1-2, with D perhaps matching TRBD1 (5 bases). The V gene's germline CDR1 is MNHEY and CDR2 SVGAGI. CDR3 length: 14 amino acids. V shed 6 bases and J shed 4 bases, with 15 bases lying between them. This CDR3 is CASRHDIGAYGYTF. The CDR3 nucleotides read TGTGCCAGCAGGCACGATATAGGGGCCTATGGCTACACCTTC.

V usage is TRBV6-5 and J usage is TRBJ2-7; TRBD2 matches 8 bases. Germline V gives CDR1 MNHEY, CDR2 SVGAGI. V lost 0 bases to trimming and J lost 4 bases; unmatched junction nucleotides: 5. CDR3 length equals 15 residues. The CDR3 nucleotides are TGTGCCAGCAGTTACTCCCGGGGGGGAGTTTACGAGCAGTACTTC. It specifies CASSYSRGGVYEQYF.

This chain connects TRBV3-1 (or the pseudogene TRBV3-2) to TRBJ2-7; 9 positions match TRBD2. V shed 3 bases, J shed 3 bases, and the junction held 21 bases outside the gene matches. The CDR3 consists of 20 residues. Germline lookup yields CDR1 LGHDT and CDR2 YNNKEL (reference sequence). CDR3 bases: TGTGCCAGCAGCCAGAGTCCGACGAGGCGGGGGGGCCTTGGCGACTACGAGCAGTACTTC. Amino acids: CASSQSPTRRGGLGDYEQYF.

This chain uses TRBV6-5 with TRBJ1-3, with D possibly being TRBD1 (6 bases). CDR1 and CDR2 from the germline V gene are MNHEY and SVGAGI. CDR3 length: 14 amino acids. Trimming stripped 8 bases from V and 2 bases from J, with 13 bases between. For the CDR3, the DNA is TGTGCCAGCCTGGGACACTCCGCTGGAAACACCATATATTTT. Translation gives CASLGHSAGNTIYF.

The gene calls are TRBV18 and TRBJ2-7, with D perhaps matching TRBD2 (5 bases). Trimming left V 4 bases short and J 5 bases short, with 12 bases between. CDR3 length equals 13 residues. Germline V gene sequence: CDR1 KGHSH, CDR2 LQKENI. The CDR3 DNA reads TGTGCCAGCTCACTGTCGCGGGTCAACGAGCAGTACTTC. Its translation is CASSLSRVNEQYF. The whole variable domain, filled in from reference TRBV18 and TRBJ2-7, reads NAGVMQNPRHLVRRRGQEARLRCSPMKGHSHVYWYRQLPEEGLKFMVYLQKENIIDESGMPKERFSAEFPKEGPSILRIQQVVRGDSAAYFCASSLSRVNEQYFGPGTRLTVT.